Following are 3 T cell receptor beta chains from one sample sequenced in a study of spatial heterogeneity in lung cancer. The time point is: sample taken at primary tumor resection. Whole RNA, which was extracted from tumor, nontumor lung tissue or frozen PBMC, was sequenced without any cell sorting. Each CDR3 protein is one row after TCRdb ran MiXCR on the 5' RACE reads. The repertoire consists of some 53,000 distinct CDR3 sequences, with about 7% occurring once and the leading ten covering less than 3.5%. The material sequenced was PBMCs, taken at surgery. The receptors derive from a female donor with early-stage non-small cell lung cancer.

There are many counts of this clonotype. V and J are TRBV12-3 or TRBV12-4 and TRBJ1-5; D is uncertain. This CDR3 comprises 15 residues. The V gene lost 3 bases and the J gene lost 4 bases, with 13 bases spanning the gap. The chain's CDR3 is CASSLDRGGNQPQHF. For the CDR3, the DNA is TGTGCCAGCAGTTTGGATCGGGGAGGGAATCAGCCCCAGCATTTT.

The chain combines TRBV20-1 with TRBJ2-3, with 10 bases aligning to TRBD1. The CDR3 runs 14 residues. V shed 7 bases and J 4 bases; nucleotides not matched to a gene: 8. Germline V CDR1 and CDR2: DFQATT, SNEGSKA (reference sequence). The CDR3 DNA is TGCAGTGTTATAGGGACAGGGGTTCCAGATACGCAGTATTTT. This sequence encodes CSVIGTGVPDTQYF.

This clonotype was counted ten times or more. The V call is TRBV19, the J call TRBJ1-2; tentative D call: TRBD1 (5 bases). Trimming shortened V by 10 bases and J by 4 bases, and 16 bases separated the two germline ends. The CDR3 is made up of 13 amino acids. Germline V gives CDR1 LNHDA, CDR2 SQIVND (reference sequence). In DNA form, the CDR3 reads TGTGCCACCTCAAGAAAGGGGACCTATGGCTACACCTTC. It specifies CATSRKGTYGYTF. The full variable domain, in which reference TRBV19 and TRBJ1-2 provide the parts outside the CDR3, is DGGITQSPKYLFRKEGQNVTLSCEQNLNHDAMYWYRQDPGQGLRLIYYSQIVNDFQKGDIAEGYSVSREKKESFPLTVTSAQKNPTAFYLCATSRKGTYGYTFGSGTRLTVV.